This T cell receptor beta chain was captured in a study of CD8 T cells in ankylosing spondylitis. With molecular barcodes, quantitative 5'-RACE was used to make the TCR beta libraries. TCRdb itself ran the 5' RACE reads through MiXCR, one entry per CDR3 protein. The sample shows about 460,000 distinct CDR3 sequences, over 4% of them seen only once. This CDR3 is built from 16 residues. The germline gives CDR1 SGHAT, CDR2 FQNNGV. V lost 4 bases and J lost 1, with 17 bases in between. As to this clonotype: As yet, its antigen is unknown.

Overall study results and limits: Blood of patients with ankylosing spondylitis appeared to be characterized by a TCR beta motif of roughly eight highly homologous variants. Within matched ankylosing spondylitis synovial fluid, disease-linked clones were reportedly significantly enriched.

The clonotype originates from a male donor with ankylosing spondylitis. Source material: blood, either unsorted or a sorted T cell fraction (not recorded which). The rearrangement uses TRBV11-2 and TRBJ2-7, with D possibly being TRBD2 (6 bases). The CDR3 bases are TGTGCCAGCAGCTCCGCGGGGCAGGGTTTATCCTACGAGCAGTACTTC. Translation: CASSSAGQGLSYEQYF.